These 29 T cell receptor beta chains came from one sample sequenced in a study of patients and donors after allogeneic stem cell transplantation. TCRdb fed the RT-PCR reads into MiXCR, producing one record per CDR3 protein. Of approximately 140,000 distinct CDR3 sequences detected, roughly 35% appear once; the ten largest clones hold around 50%. Material for sequencing was blood, either unsorted or a sorted T cell fraction (not recorded which). The receptors here all came from a human donor who was either an allogeneic HSCT recipient or a stem cell or donor lymphocyte infusion donor (not recorded which). It is not recorded whose cells these are; they may come from a transplant donor.

V and J are TRBV24-1 and TRBJ1-2; D is ambiguous. Germline V gene sequence: CDR1 KGHDR, CDR2 SFDVKD. This CDR3 is built from 16 residues. Trimming took 5 bases from V and 0 from J, leaving 15 bases between them. CDR3 residues: CATSGSDSPSNYGYTF. The CDR3 DNA follows: TGTGCCACCAGTGGATCGGACTCACCCTCTAACTATGGCTACACCTTC.

The chain combines TRBV12-3 or TRBV12-4 with TRBJ2-1; 8 nucleotides line up with TRBD2. V shed 3 bases and J 7 bases; nucleotides not matched to a gene: 5. CDR3 length equals 14 residues. The DNA of the CDR3 is TGTGCCAGCAGTTTCGGCGGGGGGACGAATGAGCAGTTCTTC. Protein product: CASSFGGGTNEQFF.

The J gene is TRBJ2-4, the V gene TRBV12-3 or TRBV12-4, with TRBD2 identical over 11 bases. J lost 7 bases, V lost 1 base, and 6 bases had no gene match. This CDR3 has 16 amino acids. CDR3 coding DNA: TGTGCCAGCAGTTTAGGTCCCGCTAGCGGGGGGAACATTCAGTACTTC. Its protein product is CASSLGPASGGNIQYF.

The rearrangement uses TRBV20-1 and TRBJ1-3; no firm D call. Germline V gives CDR1 DFQATT, CDR2 SNEGSKA (reference sequence). This CDR3 has 14 residues. V gave up 5 bases and J gave up 3 bases, with 14 bases separating them. CDR3: CSAGVDGVGNTIYF. The CDR3 DNA reads TGCAGTGCTGGGGTCGACGGGGTTGGAAACACCATATATTTT.

The chain links TRBV10-3 to TRBJ2-3, with no clear D. The germline V gene has CDR1 ENHRY and CDR2 SYGVKD. This CDR3 is built from 16 residues. The V and J ends lost 4 bases and 1 base respectively, with 15 bases between them. The chain's CDR3 is CAISGRADGRTDTQYF. Here the CDR3 DNA reads TGTGCCATCAGTGGAAGGGCTGACGGACGCACAGATACGCAGTATTTT.

The gene calls are TRBV20-1 and TRBJ1-5, with TRBD1 matching over 9 bases. This CDR3 has 16 residues. V trimming: 0 bases; J trimming: 3 bases; junction bases outside the gene matches: 6. The germline V gene encodes CDR1 DFQATT and CDR2 SNEGSKA (reference sequence). The CDR3 nucleotides are TGCAGTGCTAGAGATCCGGGGGACAGGGACAATCAGCCCCAGCATTTT. It encodes CSARDPGDRDNQPQHF.

This rearrangement joins TRBV29-1 to TRBJ2-1, with a weak D call TRBD1 (5 bases). This CDR3 is 15 amino acids long. Germline V lookup: CDR1 SQVTM, CDR2 ANQGSEA. V was shortened by 7 bases and J by 0 bases, with 16 bases between the two germline ends. CDR3 protein: CSAPKGESSYNEQFF. The CDR3 DNA follows: TGCAGCGCCCCGAAAGGGGAAAGCTCCTACAATGAGCAGTTCTTC.

This clonotype turned up a few times. The genes are TRBV5-1 and TRBJ2-6; TRBD1 might be the D (5 bases). CDR1 SGHRS and CDR2 YFSETQ come from the germline V gene. This CDR3 is 17 amino acids long. V lost 4 bases and J 0 bases, leaving 14 bases between the germline ends. CDR3 protein: CASSPEDIYSGANVLTF. In nucleotides, the CDR3 is TGCGCCAGCAGCCCCGAGGACATTTACTCTGGGGCCAACGTCCTGACTTTC.

The chain has TRBV7-2 and TRBJ2-5; TRBD2 agrees at 8 bases. This CDR3 comprises 15 residues. V lost 5 bases, J lost 1 base, and 6 bases stayed unmatched. Germline-derived CDR1 and CDR2 are SGHTA and FQGNSA. Here the CDR3 reads CASSPRLAIQETQYF. The CDR3 DNA sequence: TGTGCCAGCAGCCCCAGACTAGCGATCCAAGAGACCCAGTACTTC.

This chain connects TRBV28 to TRBJ1-1, with a weak D call TRBD1 (5 bases). The CDR3 has 15 amino acids. Germline V CDR1 and CDR2: MDHEN, SYDVKM. With 4 bases removed from V and 1 base from J, the gap between germline ends came to 13 bases. CDR3 coding DNA: TGTGCCAGCAGTTCCCACAGGATTCGGAACACTGAAGCTTTCTTT. This translates into CASSSHRIRNTEAFF.

The chain couples TRBV20-1 to TRBJ2-2; 11 nucleotides align to TRBD2. The CDR3 length is 16 residues. Germline CDR1 reads DFQATT; CDR2 reads SNEGSKA (reference sequence). With 4 bases clipped from V and 1 base from J, the junction kept 5 bases outside the gene matches. The CDR3 sequence: CSATRLAGLNTGELFF. The CDR3 DNA is TGCAGTGCTACCCGACTAGCGGGGTTGAACACCGGGGAGCTGTTTTTT.

This clonotype was found a few times. V gene TRBV7-9 combines with J gene TRBJ2-5; D ambiguous. Trimming took 2 bases from V and 3 from J, leaving 22 bases between them. This CDR3 comprises 18 residues. Germline V CDR1 and CDR2: SEHNR, FQNEAQ (reference sequence). The CDR3 region is CASSLWFRGRMGKETQYF. The CDR3 bases are TGTGCCAGCAGCTTATGGTTTCGCGGCAGAATGGGGAAAGAGACCCAGTACTTC.

The chain links TRBV5-1 to TRBJ2-1; weak D call: TRBD1 (6 bases). This CDR3 contains 17 residues. Looked up from germline, CDR1 is SGHRS and CDR2 is YFSETQ. Trimming cost V 4 bases and J 4 bases, with 21 bases left between them. CDR3 sequence: CASSLTPRTESYNEQFF. The CDR3 DNA reads as TGCGCCAGCAGCCTCACTCCACGGACAGAGAGTTACAATGAGCAGTTCTTC.

V usage is TRBV15 and J usage is TRBJ2-2; D may be TRBD1 (6 bases). Germline assignment: CDR1 LNHNV and CDR2 YYDKDF (reference sequence). V dropped 1 base and J dropped 9 bases, with 12 bases sitting between them. The CDR3 is 14 residues long. CDR3: CATSRGRGFRELFF. Here the CDR3 DNA reads TGTGCCACCAGCAGAGGCAGGGGATTCAGGGAGCTGTTTTTT.

The V and J genes are TRBV12-3 or TRBV12-4 and TRBJ2-2; D is undetermined. CDR3 size: 12 residues. V gave up 3 bases and J gave up 6 bases, with 5 bases separating them. The CDR3 sequence: CASSLIPGELFF. The DNA for the CDR3 is TGTGCCAGCAGTTTGATTCCCGGGGAGCTGTTTTTT.

The chain employs TRBV2 and TRBJ2-7; 7 nucleotides match TRBD1. Germline CDR1 SNHLY, CDR2 FYNNEI. This CDR3 has 13 amino acids. The J segment lost 2 bases and the V segment lost 6 bases, leaving 4 bases of the junction unmatched. The CDR3 bases are TGTGCCAGCAGCCGGGACAGAACCTACGAGCAGTACGTC. Translated, it gives CASSRDRTYEQYV.

V usage is TRBV28 and J usage is TRBJ2-3; the D gene is possibly TRBD1 (6 bases). The CDR3 spans 13 residues. Germline loops: CDR1 MDHEN, CDR2 SYDVKM. V lost 5 bases and J lost 4, with 10 bases in between. The CDR3 bases are TGTGCCAGCAGTAACAGGGTTCCAGATACGCAGTATTTT. This translates into CASSNRVPDTQYF.

This clonotype was counted between two and nine times. The genes are TRBV12-3 or TRBV12-4 and TRBJ1-2; D not resolved. Trimming left V 3 bases short and J 3 bases short, with 8 bases between. There are 13 residues in the CDR3. CDR3 protein: CASSLERHYGYTF. CDR3 sequence (DNA): TGTGCCAGCAGTTTGGAAAGGCACTATGGCTACACCTTC.

The CDR3 spells CASSLTGALNEQFF. For the CDR3, the DNA is TGTGCCAGCAGCTTAACAGGGGCTCTCAATGAGCAGTTCTTC. The rearrangement joins TRBV7-6 to TRBJ2-1; TRBD1 matches 7 bases. CDR1 and CDR2 from the germline V gene are SGHVS and FNYEAQ. CDR3 length equals 14 residues. V dropped 2 bases and J dropped 6; count of bases not matched to a gene: 4. Drawing the rest from reference TRBV7-6 and TRBJ2-1, the complete variable domain is GAGVSQSPRYKVTKRGQDVALRCDPISGHVSLYWYRQALGQGPEFLTYFNYEAQQDKSGLPNDRFSAERPEGSISTLTIQRTEQRDSAMYRCASSLTGALNEQFFGPGTRLTVL.

J is TRBJ2-1 and V is TRBV20-1, with D maybe TRBD2 (5 bases). The length of the CDR3 is 16 residues. Germline CDR1 and CDR2: DFQATT and SNEGSKA (reference sequence). Trimming stripped 5 bases from V and 6 bases from J, with 23 bases between. The CDR3 sequence: CSACFDFEVASNEQFF. DNA for the CDR3: TGCAGTGCTTGTTTCGATTTCGAGGTAGCGTCCAATGAGCAGTTCTTC.

V is TRBV20-1 and J is TRBJ2-3, with 8 bases identical to TRBD2. The trim removed 6 bases at V and 2 bases at J, leaving 10 bases unmatched. This CDR3 contains 15 residues. Per germline, CDR1 DFQATT and CDR2 SNEGSKA (reference sequence). The chain's CDR3 is CSALPGAGATDTQYF. The CDR3 region has the DNA TGCAGTGCCCTGCCGGGAGCGGGGGCCACAGATACGCAGTATTTT.

This clonotype was detected a few times. V is TRBV5-6 and J is TRBJ1-1, with D possibly being TRBD1 (5 bases). The germline gives CDR1 SGHDT, CDR2 YYEEEE. The CDR3 is 15 residues long. V lost 4 bases and J 4 bases, leaving 17 bases between the germline ends. The CDR3 protein is CASSQVSGEGTEAFF. The CDR3 nucleotides read TGTGCCAGCAGCCAGGTTTCGGGGGAGGGCACTGAAGCTTTCTTT. Drawing the rest from reference TRBV5-6 and TRBJ1-1, the complete variable domain is DAGVTQSPTHLIKTRGQQVTLRCSPKSGHDTVSWYQQALGQGPQFIFQYYEEEERQRGNFPDRFSGHQFPNYSSELNVNALLLGDSALYLCASSQVSGEGTEAFFGQGTRLTVV.

The rearrangement joins TRBV10-2 to TRBJ2-4; tentatively, D is TRBD2 (6 bases). CDR1 WSHSY and CDR2 SAAADI come from the germline V gene. V was cut by 10 bases and J by 0 bases, with 13 bases left in between. This CDR3 contains 14 residues. The CDR3 DNA reads as TGCGCCACGGGACTCAATCTAGCCAAAAACATTCAGTACTTC. Translated: CATGLNLAKNIQYF.

This clonotype has more than one count but fewer than ten. The CDR3 is CASSNVENTQYF. In DNA, the CDR3 is TGTGCCAGCAGCAACGTGGAGAATACGCAGTATTTT. The rearrangement joins TRBV6-2 or TRBV6-3 to TRBJ2-3; no clear D gene. In germline, CDR1 is MNHEY, CDR2 SVGEGT. The CDR3 is 12 residues long. V lost 6 bases to trimming and J lost 7 bases, with 11 bases between them.

This clonotype was observed once. This chain joins TRBV20-1 and TRBJ2-7; the D is unclear. Germline CDR1 is DFQATT and CDR2 is SNEGSKA (reference sequence). This CDR3 spans 13 amino acids. The V end was cut by 0 bases, the J end by 6 bases, with 12 bases between. CDR3 in DNA: TGCAGTGCTAGAGAACCCAGGAGCGTCGAGCAGTACGTC. Protein sequence: CSAREPRSVEQYV.

The gene calls are TRBV12-3 or TRBV12-4 and TRBJ2-7; D is uncertain. There are 13 residues in the CDR3. V was cut by 1 base and J by 4 bases, with 8 bases left in between. The CDR3 region has the DNA TGTGCCAGCAGTTTAGGGGCATTGTACGAGCAGTACGTC. It codes for CASSLGALYEQYV.

Worth noting for this clonotype: One end of the junction varies from germline; a read error may be responsible. Written as DNA, the CDR3 is TGTACCATCAGTAGCGGGGGAAATGAAGCTTTCTTT. Its protein is CTISSGGNEAFF. The V and J genes are TRBV10-3 and TRBJ1-1; D is possibly TRBD1 (5 bases). From germline, CDR1 is ENHRY and CDR2 SYGVKD. CDR3 length: 12 amino acids.

The chain carries TRBV30 and TRBJ2-5, with TRBD2 as a possible D gene (6 bases). CDR1 and CDR2 (germline): GTSNPN, SVGIG (reference sequence). The germline V and J ends were trimmed by 2 bases and 1 base, with 8 bases remaining between them. The CDR3 totals 13 residues. This CDR3 reads CAWSRGIQETQYF. The CDR3 bases are TGTGCCTGGAGTCGGGGGATCCAAGAGACCCAGTACTTC.

The V call is TRBV4-1, the J call TRBJ1-1; D remains unclear. The CDR3 has 13 amino acids. The ends were cut back, 0 bases at V and 8 bases at J, with 10 bases in the middle. Germline V lookup: CDR1 MGHRA, CDR2 YSYEKL. CDR3 amino acids: CASSQESSEEAFF. DNA for the CDR3: TGCGCCAGCAGCCAAGAGTCGAGTGAGGAAGCTTTCTTT.